This entry features one TCR beta chain sequence. The data are from a study of patients and donors after allogeneic stem cell transplantation. V gave up 1 base and J gave up 4 bases, with 7 bases separating them. There are 13 residues in the CDR3. TCRdb reprocessed the RT-PCR reads via MiXCR and lists one record per CDR3 protein. The data hold some 90,000 distinct CDR3 sequences, with about 44% observed a single time. The sequence derives from a human donor who was either an allogeneic HSCT recipient or a stem cell or donor lymphocyte infusion donor (not recorded which). It is not recorded whose cells these are; they may come from a transplant donor. The source material was blood, either unsorted or a sorted T cell fraction (not recorded which). V is TRBV12-3 or TRBV12-4 and J is TRBJ1-1; D ambiguous. CDR3 coding DNA: TGTGCCAGCAGTTTAGAGGATTTCACTGAAGCTTTCTTT. It yields the protein CASSLEDFTEAFF.